The 19 T cell receptor beta chains presented below share a single source sample, sequenced in a study of graft-versus-host responses after intestinal transplantation. Responders labeled with CFSE (about 200,000) were plated with about 200,000 irradiated, violet-dye-labeled stimulators. TCRdb's table, derived via immunoSEQ multiplex PCR, lists solely in-frame clones and lacks some. The sample lists around 5,000 clones, approximately 30% occurring once. Here the sequenced sample was alloreactive CD8+ T cells from a mixed lymphocyte reaction culture, taken before intestinal transplant. Subset in this sample: CFSE-low proliferating T cells sorted from roughly 6-day pre-transplant mixed lymphocyte reaction (GvH or HvG direction). These receptors came from a human patient who received an intestinal transplant.

The chain employs TRBV6-6 and TRBJ2-7; D ambiguous. V shed 5 bases and J shed 3 bases, with 11 bases lying between them. The germline CDR1 and CDR2 sequences are MNHNY and SVGAGI (reference sequence). The CDR3 is 13 amino acids. CDR3 nucleotide sequence: TGTGCCAGCAGTCCTGGATCGATCTACGAGCAGTACTTC. Amino acids: CASSPGSIYEQYF.

The rearrangement uses TRBV7-6 and TRBJ2-7, with D possibly being TRBD2 (5 bases). The CDR3 consists of 17 residues. V lost 1 base and J lost 2, with 18 bases in between. In germline, CDR1 is SGHVS, CDR2 FNYEAQ. CDR3 loop: CASSLERKEAGAYEQYF. CDR3 nucleotide sequence: TGTGCCAGCAGCTTAGAGAGGAAGGAGGCTGGGGCCTACGAGCAGTACTTC.

CDR3 amino acids: CASSLSAGLLTYEQYF. CDR3 in DNA: TGTGCCAGCAGTTTATCTGCAGGCCTCTTAACTTACGAGCAGTACTTC. The chain couples TRBV27 to TRBJ2-7; D gene unclear. Germline V gives CDR1 MNHEY, CDR2 SMNVEV (reference sequence). V was trimmed by 0 bases and J by 4 bases, leaving 16 bases between them. The CDR3 extends over 16 amino acids.

This clone was seen a few times. A much larger clonotype is one base distant, so this may be a read error. Other DNA sequences within the sample encode an identical CDR3. V and J are TRBV30 and TRBJ1-5; unclear D gene. V lost 0 bases and J lost 1, with 13 bases in between. This CDR3 is built from 16 residues. The germline V gene encodes CDR1 GTSNPN and CDR2 SVGIG (reference sequence). The CDR3 loop is CAWSVTGGMSNQPQHF. The CDR3 DNA sequence: TGTGCCTGGAGTGTAACGGGTGGGATGAGCAATCAGCCCCAGCATTTT.

This clone was seen a few times. CDR3 loop: CASSAGTSGTITDTQYF. Here the CDR3 DNA reads TGTGCCAGCAGCGCAGGGACTAGCGGGACAATCACAGATACGCAGTATTTT. The genes are TRBV9 and TRBJ2-3, with 13 bases identical to TRBD2. CDR3 length: 17 amino acids. The germline V gene encodes CDR1 SGDLS and CDR2 YYNGEE. Unmatched junction bases numbered 6, after V lost 3 bases and J lost 2 bases.

This clone appeared a few times. The chain has TRBV6-1 and TRBJ2-7; 9 bases align to TRBD1. Per germline, CDR1 MNHNS and CDR2 SASEGT. V lost 4 bases and J lost 5; bases outside the gene matches: 12. The CDR3 extends over 16 amino acids. CDR3 coding DNA: TGTGCCAGCAGTGCTGGGGACAGGGCACGTATCCACGAGCAGTACTTC. It codes for CASSAGDRARIHEQYF.

This clone is medium-sized (0.01 to 0.1%) within its sample. The chain links TRBV10-3 to TRBJ2-7; a weak D match, TRBD1 (6 bases). The ends were cut back, 3 bases at V and 0 bases at J, with 9 bases in the middle. Germline values: CDR1 ENHRY, CDR2 SYGVKD. CDR3 length equals 14 residues. The CDR3 region has the DNA TGTGCCATCAGTGATAGGGGGAGCTCCTACGAGCAGTACTTC. Protein sequence: CAISDRGSSYEQYF.

This clone was counted between two and nine times. J is TRBJ2-7 and V is TRBV7-7; D might be TRBD1 or TRBD2, each matching 5 bases. This CDR3 region has 13 residues. Trimming stripped 4 bases from V and 2 bases from J, with 9 bases between. CDR1 and CDR2 (germline): SSHAT, FNYEAQ (reference sequence). The CDR3 nucleotides are TGTGCCAGCAGCTACCGGGACCCCTACGAGCAGTACTTC. This translates into CASSYRDPYEQYF.

In this sample, this clone is medium-sized. DNA of the CDR3: TGTGCCAGCAGTTACGGGACAGGGGGCCTAGAGCAGTACTTC. Translation gives CASSYGTGGLEQYF. The rearrangement uses TRBV6-5 and TRBJ2-7, with 12 bases aligning to TRBD1. The CDR3 length is 14 residues. Germline CDR1 and CDR2: MNHEY and SVGAGI. Losses at the gene ends were 2 bases for V and 7 bases for J; bases not matched to a gene: 3.

By sample share, this clone is large. V is TRBV13 and J is TRBJ2-1; no definite D call. Germline V gene lookup returns CDR1 PRHDT and CDR2 FYEKMQ (reference sequence). The CDR3 is 14 residues long. Trimming removed 5 bases at V and 0 bases at J, with 8 bases between. The CDR3 DNA is TGTGCCAGCAGCCCCTGGCCCTCCTACAATGAGCAGTTCTTC. Protein product: CASSPWPSYNEQFF.

The J gene is TRBJ2-7, the V gene TRBV7-9; no definite D call. This CDR3 has 14 amino acids. Germline loops: CDR1 SEHNR, CDR2 FQNEAQ (reference sequence). Deletions cut 3 bases from V and 2 bases from J, with 11 bases between. The CDR3 DNA sequence: TGTGCCAGCAGCTTGGATGGAAGGGCCTACGAGCAGTACTTC. Encoded protein: CASSLDGRAYEQYF.

This chain joins TRBV15 and TRBJ2-1; D remains unclear. This CDR3 spans 14 amino acids. The V end was cut by 3 bases, the J end by 3 bases, with 9 bases between. Per the germline V gene, CDR1 is LNHNV and CDR2 is YYDKDF (reference sequence). The chain's CDR3 is CATSRLADYNEQFF. The CDR3, as DNA: TGTGCCACCAGCAGGTTGGCCGACTACAATGAGCAGTTCTTC.

This clone has only a few counts. Other DNA sequences within the sample encode an identical CDR3. The rearrangement links TRBV5-1 to TRBJ2-1; tentatively, D is TRBD1 or TRBD2 (5 bases each). CDR1 is SGHRS, CDR2 YFSETQ, per germline. The CDR3 extends over 15 amino acids. Trimming stripped 4 bases from V and 6 bases from J, with 17 bases between. The CDR3 nucleotides read TGCGCCAGCAGCCCCTCCGAGGGGTCGAGCAATGAGCAGTTCTTC. Translation: CASSPSEGSSNEQFF.

CDR3 sequence: CASSQLLNPTDTQYF. CDR3 sequence (DNA): TGCGCCAGCAGCCAACTGCTGAACCCCACAGATACGCAGTATTTT. The V and J genes are TRBV4-1 and TRBJ2-3; D is unresolved. The CDR3 is made up of 15 amino acids. V was shortened by 2 bases and J by 2 bases, with 11 bases between the two germline ends. Germline V gene data show CDR1 as MGHRA and CDR2 as YSYEKL.

The rearrangement uses TRBV21-1 and TRBJ1-5. TRBV21-1 represents a pseudogene. The CDR3 length is 17 residues. The CDR3 DNA reads TGTGCCAGCAGACTAAATTTGCTACATTGGCATCATCAGCCCCAGCATTTT. Translated: CASRLNLLHWHHQPQHF.

By share, this clone ranks as large. The chain links TRBV6-5 to TRBJ2-7; 7 nucleotides match TRBD2. V lost 2 bases to trimming and J lost 6 bases; unmatched junction nucleotides: 7. This CDR3 is 14 amino acids long. Per the germline V gene, CDR1 is MNHEY and CDR2 is SVGAGI. The CDR3 DNA reads as TGTGCCAGCAGTTACATGGCGGGAGCAGCCGAGCAGTACTTC. Protein product: CASSYMAGAAEQYF.

This chain joins TRBV12-5 and TRBJ2-2; tentative D call: TRBD2 (5 bases). V shed 1 base and J shed 1 base, with 16 bases lying between them. From germline, CDR1 is LGHNT and CDR2 FRNRAP. This CDR3 has 18 amino acids. The CDR3 DNA follows: TGTGCTAGTGGTTTGGAGGCATTCGGTGGAGGGAACACCGGGGAGCTGTTTTTT. Translation gives CASGLEAFGGGNTGELFF.

This clone was observed a few times. V usage is TRBV15 and J usage is TRBJ2-1; D not certain. The CDR3 extends over 15 amino acids. Germline CDR1 is LNHNV and CDR2 is YYDKDF (reference sequence). The V and J ends lost 0 bases and 6 bases respectively, with 12 bases between them. The chain's CDR3 is CATSRDLMDGNEQFF. The CDR3 DNA is TGTGCCACCAGCAGAGATTTAATGGACGGCAATGAGCAGTTCTTC.

In this sample, this clone is large. The genes are TRBV2 and TRBJ2-1; D is uncertain. The CDR3 runs to 11 residues. Germline V gene sequence: CDR1 SNHLY, CDR2 FYNNEI. Trimming removed 6 bases from V and 9 bases from J, with 9 bases in between. The CDR3 sequence is CASSPLGEQFF. CDR3 DNA sequence: TGTGCCAGCAGCCCTCTCGGTGAGCAGTTCTTC. The variable domain in full, with the rest retrieved from reference TRBV2 and TRBJ2-1, is EPEVTQTPSHQVTQMGQEVILRCVPISNHLYFYWYRQILGQKVEFLVSFYNNEISEKSEIFDDQFSVERPDGSNFTLKIRSTKLEDSAMYFCASSPLGEQFFGPGTRLTVL.